The 20 T cell receptor beta chains below all came from one sample that was sequenced in a study of CD8+ T cells in alopecia areata. Treatment meaning: oral pan-JAK inhibitor, 5-10 mg twice daily. It was cDNA, reverse transcribed from extracted RNA, that served as the sequencing template. Assay used: immunoSEQ multiplex PCR; TCRdb lists only in-frame clones, some missing. The sample lists 150,000 to 200,000 clones; around 59% were seen once. Here the sequenced sample was CD4+ T cells sorted from blood, taken at week 24, from a patient treated with tofacitinib. These receptors originate from a human donor with alopecia areata.

This clone was counted ten times or more. The genes are TRBV29-1 and TRBJ1-5; D possibly corresponds to TRBD1 (6 bases). Trimming took off 1 base at V and 2 bases at J, with 12 bases between the two ends. Germline CDR1 SQVTM, CDR2 ANQGSEA. The CDR3 is 15 residues long. The CDR3 reads CSVEGGSGGNQPQHF. The CDR3 DNA sequence: TGCAGCGTTGAAGGGGGGTCAGGGGGCAATCAGCCCCAGCATTTT.

The chain is built from TRBV18 and TRBJ2-7; D ambiguous. The CDR3 extends over 13 amino acids. The ends were cut back, 4 bases at V and 7 bases at J, with 14 bases in the middle. CDR1 and CDR2 from the germline V gene are KGHSH and LQKENI. CDR3 amino acids: CASSLKVPGEQYF. DNA of the CDR3: TGTGCCAGCTCACTTAAAGTTCCGGGTGAGCAGTACTTC.

V gene TRBV11-2 combines with J gene TRBJ2-5; D may be TRBD1 (5 bases). The CDR3 consists of 12 residues. Germline values: CDR1 SGHAT, CDR2 FQNNGV. Deletions cut 8 bases from V and 4 bases from J, with 11 bases between. CDR3 protein: CASGQVAETQYF. CDR3 DNA sequence: TGTGCCAGCGGACAAGTAGCAGAGACCCAGTACTTC.

The J gene is TRBJ1-5, the V gene TRBV6-6; weak D call: TRBD1 (5 bases). There are 15 residues in the CDR3. V lost 5 bases and J 2 bases, leaving 13 bases between the germline ends. The germline V gene has CDR1 MNHNY and CDR2 SVGAGI (reference sequence). The DNA for the CDR3 is TGTGCCAGCAGTAACGGGGGGTCTGGCAATCAGCCCCAGCATTTT. Its translation: CASSNGGSGNQPQHF.

The chain is built from TRBV7-2 and TRBJ2-5, with D perhaps TRBD1 or TRBD2 (5 bases each). Germline V CDR1 and CDR2: SGHTA, FQGNSA. V gave up 5 bases and J gave up 1 base, with 11 bases separating them. The CDR3 covers 14 residues. CDR3: CASSGDGTQETQYF. In DNA form, the CDR3 reads TGTGCCAGCAGCGGGGACGGAACCCAAGAGACCCAGTACTTC.

This chain links TRBV2 with TRBJ1-1; tentative D call: TRBD1 (6 bases). In germline, CDR1 is SNHLY, CDR2 FYNNEI. The CDR3 is made up of 13 amino acids. V gave up 4 bases and J gave up 4 bases, with 10 bases separating them. The CDR3 region has the DNA TGTGCCAGCAGTGTAGGGGGTAGCACTGAAGCTTTCTTT. It codes for CASSVGGSTEAFF.

V and J are TRBV29-1 and TRBJ1-5; possibly TRBD1 for D (6 bases). Trimming pared 4 bases from V and 5 bases from J, leaving 9 bases between. The CDR3 contains 12 residues. CDR1 and CDR2 (germline): SQVTM, ANQGSEA. CDR3 DNA: TGCAGCGTTGGGGACAATGATCAGCCCCAGCATTTT. As protein: CSVGDNDQPQHF.

The chain links TRBV7-2 to TRBJ2-5; 8 nucleotides line up with TRBD2. Germline CDR1 SGHTA, CDR2 FQGNSA. The V segment lost 3 bases and the J segment 3 bases; nucleotides outside the gene matches: 6. This CDR3 spans 15 amino acids. The CDR3 coding sequence is TGTGCCAGCAGCTTTCGTGCGGGGGGAAAAGAGACCCAGTACTTC. It specifies CASSFRAGGKETQYF.

This chain connects TRBV2 to TRBJ1-2, with a weak D call TRBD1 (5 bases). The germline CDR1 and CDR2 sequences are SNHLY and FYNNEI. Between the trimmed V and J ends, which lost 7 bases and 5 bases, there was a span of 11 bases. CDR3 size: 12 residues. CDR3 protein: CASTHRGYGYTF. The DNA of the CDR3 is TGTGCCAGCACTCACCGGGGGTATGGCTACACCTTC.

The rearrangement joins TRBV6-5 to TRBJ2-1; 8 bases map to TRBD1. Germline CDR1 and CDR2: MNHEY and SVGAGI. J gave up 2 bases and V 5 bases, and 5 bases lay outside the gene matches. There are 15 residues in the CDR3. CDR3 sequence reads: CASSVARGPYNEQFF. CDR3 in DNA: TGTGCCAGCAGTGTTGCCAGGGGGCCCTACAATGAGCAGTTCTTC.

The CDR3 coding sequence is TGTGCCAGCAGCTTGGGAGGGACAGAAAGACGCTACACCTTC. Its translation is CASSLGGTERRYTF. The chain joins TRBV5-6 to TRBJ1-2; 7 nucleotides align to TRBD1. CDR3 size: 14 residues. CDR1 is SGHDT, CDR2 YYEEEE, per germline. The V and J ends lost 0 bases and 9 bases, in that order; junction bases with no gene match: 8.

This clone was observed a handful of times. The chain carries TRBV30 and TRBJ1-1, with TRBD1 matching over 7 bases. CDR3 length: 13 residues. Trimming took 1 base from V and 1 from J; bases not matched to a gene: 0. Germline CDR1 is GTSNPN and CDR2 is SVGIG (reference sequence). Here the CDR3 DNA reads TGTGCCTGGAGTGCAGGGGGGAACACTGAAGCTTTCTTT. Residues: CAWSAGGNTEAFF.

This chain joins TRBV7-9 and TRBJ2-3; no reliable D call. The CDR3 totals 9 residues. Germline CDR1 is SEHNR and CDR2 is FQNEAQ (reference sequence). V lost 11 bases and J 6 bases, leaving 6 bases between the germline ends. CDR3 DNA sequence: TGTGCCCCAGGCGATACGCAGTATTTT. Its protein is CAPGDTQYF.

The V gene is TRBV6-5, the J gene TRBJ1-2; TRBD1 is a possible D gene (5 bases). The germline CDR1 and CDR2 sequences are MNHEY and SVGAGI. V shed 8 bases and J shed 7 bases, with 14 bases lying between them. This CDR3 spans 12 amino acids. CDR3 region: CASGGNRRGYTF. CDR3 nucleotide sequence: TGTGCCAGCGGGGGGAACAGGCGTGGCTACACCTTC.

The table lists this clone with a few counts. The rearrangement uses TRBV4-1 and TRBJ2-5, with a weak D call TRBD1 (6 bases). The CDR3 has 13 residues. The germline V and J ends were trimmed by 1 base and 5 bases, with 8 bases remaining between them. The V gene's germline CDR1 is MGHRA and CDR2 YSYEKL. The CDR3 reads CASSQVGAETQYF. For the CDR3, the DNA is TGCGCCAGCAGCCAAGTGGGGGCCGAGACCCAGTACTTC.

Remarks on this clone: The sample contains more than one DNA sequence encoding this CDR3. V is TRBV4-2 and J is TRBJ2-5; D gene uncertain. The CDR3 loop spans 12 amino acids. Trimming took off 0 bases at V and 4 bases at J, with 3 bases between the two ends. Germline V CDR1 and CDR2: LGHNA, YNFKEQ. CDR3 in DNA: TGTGCCAGCAGCCAAGAGGGAGAGACCCAGTACTTC. Protein: CASSQEGETQYF.

DNA for the CDR3: TGTGCCAGCAGTTACTCGGGAGGACGGTTGAACACTGAAGCTTTCTTT. It yields the protein CASSYSGGRLNTEAFF. The chain carries TRBV6-5 and TRBJ1-1; D call uncertain. CDR1 and CDR2 (germline): MNHEY, SVGAGI. This CDR3 has 16 amino acids. Trimming took off 0 bases at V and 0 bases at J, with 11 bases between the two ends.

J is TRBJ2-3 and V is TRBV7-6, with unresolved D. Trimming left V 3 bases short and J 2 bases short, with 0 bases between. The germline V gene has CDR1 SGHVS and CDR2 FNYEAQ. CDR3 length: 11 residues. The CDR3 sequence is CASSFTDTQYF. CDR3 nucleotides: TGTGCCAGCAGCTTCACAGATACGCAGTATTTT.

The chain is built from TRBV9 and TRBJ1-6; D is unresolved. The CDR3 is 15 residues long. CDR1 is SGDLS and CDR2 is YYNGEE in the germline V gene. The V gene lost 0 bases and the J gene lost 9 bases, with 13 bases spanning the gap. CDR3 nucleotides: TGTGCCAGCAGCGTAGCGGTGGGAGGAAGTTCACCCCTCCACTTT. Amino acids: CASSVAVGGSSPLHF.

V and J are TRBV4-1 and TRBJ1-2; TRBD1 aligns across 8 bases. The ends lost 0 bases at V and 7 bases at J; junction bases unmatched: 4. Germline CDR1 MGHRA, CDR2 YSYEKL. The CDR3 is 14 amino acids. The CDR3 sequence is CASSQDGQGGGYTF. DNA for the CDR3: TGCGCCAGCAGCCAAGACGGACAGGGTGGTGGCTACACCTTC.